This T cell receptor beta chain derives from a study of T-cell reconstitution after alpha-beta-depleted transplantation in children. The TCRbeta library incorporated unique molecular identifiers. TCRdb re-called the PCR reads with MiXCR, one entry per CDR3 protein. Among around 78,000 distinct CDR3 sequences listed, more than 5.5% were seen once. This clonotype has at least ten counts. Trimming shortened V by 7 bases and J by 1 base, and 10 bases separated the two germline ends. This CDR3 is 13 amino acids long. The source material was PBMCs from the stem cell graft donor, sampled from the stem cell graft. This rearrangement joins TRBV12-3 or TRBV12-4 to TRBJ1-1; no firm D call. The clonotype was recovered from a human donor who donated a stem cell graft to a child with acute lymphoblastic leukemia. CDR3 residues: CASTRKSNTEAFF. The CDR3 region has the DNA TGTGCCAGCACCCGAAAATCGAACACTGAAGCTTTCTTT.